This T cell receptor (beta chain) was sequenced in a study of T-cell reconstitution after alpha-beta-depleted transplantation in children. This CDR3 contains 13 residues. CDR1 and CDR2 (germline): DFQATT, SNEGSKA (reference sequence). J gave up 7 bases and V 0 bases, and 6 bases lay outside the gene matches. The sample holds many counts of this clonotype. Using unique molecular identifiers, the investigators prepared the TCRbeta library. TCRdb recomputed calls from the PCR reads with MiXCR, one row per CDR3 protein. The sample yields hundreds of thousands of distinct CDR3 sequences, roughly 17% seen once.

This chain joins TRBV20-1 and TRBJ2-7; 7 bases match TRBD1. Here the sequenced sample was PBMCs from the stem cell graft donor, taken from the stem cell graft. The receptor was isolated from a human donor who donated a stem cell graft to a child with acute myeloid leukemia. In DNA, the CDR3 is TGCAGTGCTAGAGATCGGTTCAGGGGGGAGCAGTACTTC. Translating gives CSARDRFRGEQYF.